A selection of T cell receptor beta chains follows, all from one sample in a study of blood T cells in healthy people across ages. One entry per CDR3 protein, called by TCRdb with MiXCR from the 5' RACE reads. This repertoire shows hundreds of thousands of distinct CDR3 sequences, more than 40% found once; its top ten account for about a third. Sequencing was performed on blood. These receptors all stem from a woman in her fifties or sixties in good health. The CDR3 runs from the conserved cysteine through the conserved F or W. The order of the fields is clone size, J gene, V gene, D gene, CDR3 DNA, CDR3 protein. The D gene is left open where the match is weak. Not every row has a clone size; where given, it reads once, few, many or a size class.

clone_size: .; j_call: TRBJ1-2; v_call: TRBV6-5; d_call: .; cdr3_nt: TGTGCCAGCAGTTCCCATTTAACCTTCTCAGGGGTTAACTATGGCTACACCTTC; cdr3_aa: CASSSHLTFSGVNYGYTF
clone_size: few; j_call: TRBJ1-4; v_call: TRBV6-2/TRBV6-3; d_call: .; cdr3_nt: TGTGCCAGCAGTTACTCCCCTTCCGGGGGGCCGGTGACTAATGAAAAACTGTTTTTT; cdr3_aa: CASSYSPSGGPVTNEKLFF
clone_size: .; j_call: TRBJ2-7; v_call: TRBV20-1; d_call: TRBD2; cdr3_nt: TGCAGTGCTAGAGATGAGAGCGGGGGCTCCTACGAGCAGTACTTC; cdr3_aa: CSARDESGGSYEQYF
clone_size: .; j_call: TRBJ2-1; v_call: TRBV4-3; d_call: .; cdr3_nt: TGCGCCAGCAGCCAAGATTGGGACCGACACCAGTTCTTC; cdr3_aa: CASSQDWDRHQFF
clone_size: .; j_call: TRBJ2-3; v_call: TRBV18; d_call: TRBD2; cdr3_nt: TGTGCCAGCTCACCTATGAATAGCGGGAAAGGGACCACAGATACGCAGTATTTT; cdr3_aa: CASSPMNSGKGTTDTQYF
clone_size: .; j_call: TRBJ2-7; v_call: TRBV6-2/TRBV6-3; d_call: .; cdr3_nt: TGTGCCAGCAGTTACTCAAGGGACAACCCCTCCTACGAGCAGTACTTC; cdr3_aa: CASSYSRDNPSYEQYF
clone_size: many; j_call: TRBJ2-7; v_call: TRBV11-2; d_call: .; cdr3_nt: TGTGCCAGCAGCTTAGGCCAAAACTACGAGCAGTACTTC; cdr3_aa: CASSLGQNYEQYF
clone_size: few; j_call: TRBJ2-7; v_call: TRBV7-9; d_call: .; cdr3_nt: TGTGCCAGCAGCTTAGCGGCTGAGGGCCTGGGAGAGCAGTACTTC; cdr3_aa: CASSLAAEGLGEQYF
clone_size: .; j_call: TRBJ2-1; v_call: TRBV2; d_call: .; cdr3_nt: TGTGCCAGCACCGACGATGGCGGTAGCTCCTACAATGAGCAGTTCTTC; cdr3_aa: CASTDDGGSSYNEQFF
clone_size: .; j_call: TRBJ2-7; v_call: TRBV20-1; d_call: TRBD2; cdr3_nt: TGCAGTGCTAGAGATCTGACCAGCGGGAGCTACGAGCAGTACTTC; cdr3_aa: CSARDLTSGSYEQYF
clone_size: .; j_call: TRBJ2-5; v_call: TRBV20-1; d_call: .; cdr3_nt: TGCAGTGCTACCGCGGGATCCATCTTTCGGGAGACCCAGTACTTC; cdr3_aa: CSATAGSIFRETQYF
clone_size: .; j_call: TRBJ2-2; v_call: TRBV6-5; d_call: TRBD2; cdr3_nt: TGTGCCAGCAGTTACATCGGGACTAGCGGGACGGGCACCGGGGAGCTGTTTTTT; cdr3_aa: CASSYIGTSGTGTGELFF
clone_size: .; j_call: TRBJ2-7; v_call: TRBV6-2/TRBV6-3; d_call: .; cdr3_nt: TGTGCCAGCAGTGACCTATCTAGCGACGAGCAGTACTTC; cdr3_aa: CASSDLSSDEQYF
clone_size: many; j_call: TRBJ2-2; v_call: TRBV7-3; d_call: .; cdr3_nt: TGTGCCAGCAGCTTGTCTGTTGGGGGGATCACCGGGGAGCTGTTTTTT; cdr3_aa: CASSLSVGGITGELFF
clone_size: .; j_call: TRBJ2-2; v_call: TRBV4-1; d_call: .; cdr3_nt: TGCGCCAGCAGGTACAGGGCAAACACCGGGGAGTTGTTTTTT; cdr3_aa: CASRYRANTGELFF
clone_size: few; j_call: TRBJ2-1; v_call: TRBV6-5; d_call: TRBD2; cdr3_nt: TGTGCCAGCAGTTACGGGACTAGGGCAGGTAATGAGCAGTTCTTC; cdr3_aa: CASSYGTRAGNEQFF
clone_size: .; j_call: TRBJ1-1; v_call: TRBV20-1; d_call: .; cdr3_nt: TGCAGTGCTCCTCAGGGGAAGAACACTGAAGCTTTCTTT; cdr3_aa: CSAPQGKNTEAFF
clone_size: .; j_call: TRBJ2-7; v_call: TRBV5-1; d_call: TRBD1; cdr3_nt: TGCGCCAGCAGCTCCCCCGGACAGGGGCCTTCTCCCGAGCAGTACTTC; cdr3_aa: CASSSPGQGPSPEQYF
clone_size: .; j_call: TRBJ2-1; v_call: TRBV24-1; d_call: TRBD2; cdr3_nt: TGTGCCACCAGCCTAGCGGCATACAATGAGCAGTTCTTC; cdr3_aa: CATSLAAYNEQFF
clone_size: .; j_call: TRBJ2-2; v_call: TRBV4-2; d_call: .; cdr3_nt: TGTGCCAGCAGCCGAGCGCTCGGTAGCGAGAACACCGGGGAGCTGTTTTTT; cdr3_aa: CASSRALGSENTGELFF
clone_size: .; j_call: TRBJ2-1; v_call: TRBV27; d_call: .; cdr3_nt: TGTGCCAGCAGTTTCTCAAGTTACGCCCGCTCCTACAATGAGCAGTTCTTC; cdr3_aa: CASSFSSYARSYNEQFF
clone_size: few; j_call: TRBJ2-3; v_call: TRBV20-1; d_call: TRBD2; cdr3_nt: TGCAGTGCTAGAGATGGGACTAGCAGCACAGATACGCAGTATTTT; cdr3_aa: CSARDGTSSTDTQYF
clone_size: many; j_call: TRBJ2-2; v_call: TRBV4-3; d_call: .; cdr3_nt: TGCGCCAGCAGCCAAGAAGTATACGGGTTACACACCGGGGAGCTGTTTTTT; cdr3_aa: CASSQEVYGLHTGELFF
clone_size: .; j_call: TRBJ1-2; v_call: TRBV7-9; d_call: .; cdr3_nt: TGTGCCAGCAGCTTAGGGGAGGGGAGCTATGGCTACACCTTC; cdr3_aa: CASSLGEGSYGYTF
clone_size: .; j_call: TRBJ2-1; v_call: TRBV20-1; d_call: .; cdr3_nt: TGCAGTGCTCCACAGGGATTCTACAATGAGCAGTTCTTC; cdr3_aa: CSAPQGFYNEQFF
clone_size: .; j_call: TRBJ2-3; v_call: TRBV10-3; d_call: TRBD2; cdr3_nt: TGTGCCATCAGTGAGTCCCGGACTAGCGGAAGCACAGATACGCAGTATTTT; cdr3_aa: CAISESRTSGSTDTQYF
clone_size: many; j_call: TRBJ1-2; v_call: TRBV29-1; d_call: TRBD1; cdr3_nt: TGCAGCGTTGGACCTCGACAGGGTGGCTACACCTTC; cdr3_aa: CSVGPRQGGYTF